Shown below are 20 T cell receptor beta chains from a single sample sequenced in a study of identical twins. TCRdb reanalysed the 5' RACE reads using MiXCR and keeps one entry per CDR3 protein. The sample has around 570,000 distinct CDR3 sequences, approximately 9.6% seen once. These sequences were also reported in another study, on yellow fever vaccine responses in identical twins.

Sequencing was performed on PBMCs. All receptors come from a young woman in good health.

This clonotype was seen at least ten times. This chain connects TRBV7-2 to TRBJ2-3; D gene ambiguous. The germline V gene has CDR1 SGHTA and CDR2 FQGNSA. This CDR3 contains 16 residues. Trimming pared 5 bases from V and 2 bases from J, leaving 17 bases between. The CDR3 region has the DNA TGTGCCAGCAGCCGTCCCGGTGCCCACCCCACAGATACGCAGTATTTT. It is translated as CASSRPGAHPTDTQYF.

The chain uses TRBV5-6 and TRBJ2-7; 8 bases are a match to TRBD2. The V segment lost 2 bases and the J segment 7 bases; nucleotides outside the gene matches: 14. Per germline, CDR1 SGHDT and CDR2 YYEEEE. The CDR3 is 16 amino acids. DNA of the CDR3: TGTGCCAGCAGCTTTTTCGGTCTAGCGGGCCCCCGGGAGCAGTACTTC. It translates to CASSFFGLAGPREQYF.

This clonotype was detected ten times or more. The V call is TRBV20-1, the J call TRBJ2-4; no definite D call. V lost 6 bases to trimming and J lost 4 bases, with 7 bases between them. The germline CDR1 and CDR2 sequences are DFQATT and SNEGSKA (reference sequence). CDR3 length: 11 residues. The CDR3 DNA is TGCAGTGCGGAAACTAAAAACATTCAGTACTTC. Protein: CSAETKNIQYF.

There are many counts of this clonotype. The genes are TRBV12-3 or TRBV12-4 and TRBJ1-1; D call uncertain. CDR3 length equals 14 residues. The V gene lost 3 bases and the J gene lost 4 bases, with 12 bases spanning the gap. CDR3 amino acids: CASSFGQATTEAFF. CDR3 DNA: TGTGCCAGCAGTTTCGGGCAGGCCACCACTGAAGCTTTCTTT.

This clonotype was found a few times. The chain carries TRBV20-1 and TRBJ2-1; no clear D. V was trimmed by 4 bases and J by 0 bases, leaving 10 bases between them. The CDR3 is 14 amino acids. Germline loops: CDR1 DFQATT, CDR2 SNEGSKA (reference sequence). Written as DNA, the CDR3 is TGCAGTGCTACCTACACGAGCTCCTACAATGAGCAGTTCTTC. Its protein is CSATYTSSYNEQFF.

The gene calls are TRBV20-1 and TRBJ2-4; perhaps TRBD1 as D (6 bases). Trimming removed 0 bases from V and 4 bases from J, with 16 bases in between. Germline assignment: CDR1 DFQATT and CDR2 SNEGSKA (reference sequence). This CDR3 spans 16 amino acids. CDR3 sequence: CSARDIGTGRKNIQYF. The CDR3, as DNA: TGCAGTGCTAGAGATATTGGTACAGGGAGAAAAAACATTCAGTACTTC.

This clonotype has just a few counts. V and J are TRBV6-5 and TRBJ2-3, with a weak D call TRBD1 (6 bases). This CDR3 comprises 19 residues. Trimming took 2 bases from V and 2 from J, leaving 23 bases between them. Germline values: CDR1 MNHEY, CDR2 SVGAGI. The CDR3 coding sequence is TGTGCCAGCAGTTACCAGAAAAACAGGGAGCGCGTGTTCACAGATACGCAGTATTTT. This translates into CASSYQKNRERVFTDTQYF.

V and J are TRBV7-2 and TRBJ2-1, with 7 bases aligning to TRBD2. The junction had 6 bases not matched to a gene; V was cut back by 5 bases and J by 2 bases. CDR1 is SGHTA, CDR2 FQGNSA, per germline. The CDR3 runs to 15 residues. The CDR3 sequence: CASSAGGSPYNEQFF. The CDR3 region has the DNA TGTGCCAGCAGCGCAGGCGGGAGCCCCTACAATGAGCAGTTCTTC.

This clonotype was detected ten times or more. V usage is TRBV4-3 and J usage is TRBJ2-2; weak D call: TRBD1 (6 bases). CDR1 is LGHNA, CDR2 YSLEER, per germline. V dropped 1 base and J dropped 7 bases, with 10 bases sitting between them. The CDR3 length is 14 residues. CDR3: CASSQGTGLGELFF. The DNA for the CDR3 is TGCGCCAGCAGCCAAGGTACAGGGCTCGGGGAGCTGTTTTTT.

J is TRBJ2-5 and V is TRBV2; 10 nucleotides align to TRBD1. The CDR3 runs to 15 residues. J was trimmed by 5 bases and V by 6 bases; bases with no gene match: 9. CDR1 is SNHLY, CDR2 FYNNEI, per germline. CDR3 coding DNA: TGTGCCAGCAGACCGCCGGGACAGGGGCTGGAGACCCAGTACTTC. Amino acid sequence: CASRPPGQGLETQYF. The complete variable domain, with remaining parts taken from reference TRBV2 and TRBJ2-5, reads EPEVTQTPSHQVTQMGQEVILRCVPISNHLYFYWYRQILGQKVEFLVSFYNNEISEKSEIFDDQFSVERPDGSNFTLKIRSTKLEDSAMYFCASRPPGQGLETQYFGPGTRLLVL.

V usage is TRBV18 and J usage is TRBJ2-1; D is perhaps TRBD1 (7 bases). Trimming removed 2 bases from V and 8 bases from J, with 16 bases in between. CDR1 is KGHSH, CDR2 LQKENI, per germline. The CDR3 sequence is 15 residues long. The CDR3 here is CASSPWRGRTHEQFF. DNA of the CDR3: TGTGCCAGCTCACCATGGAGGGGGCGCACCCATGAGCAGTTCTTC.

This clonotype came up many times. The chain uses TRBV29-1 and TRBJ2-3; D might be TRBD2 (6 bases). Germline assignment: CDR1 SQVTM and CDR2 ANQGSEA. The CDR3 spans 14 residues. Trimming stripped 6 bases from V and 2 bases from J, with 15 bases between. The CDR3 region has the DNA TGCAGCGTCGAGAGGGGAGGTTTCACAGATACGCAGTATTTT. Its protein product is CSVERGGFTDTQYF.

This clonotype occurred many times. This rearrangement joins TRBV20-1 to TRBJ2-1; possible D gene TRBD2, 6 bases. Germline assignment: CDR1 DFQATT and CDR2 SNEGSKA (reference sequence). The V and J ends lost 6 bases and 3 bases respectively, with 12 bases between them. This CDR3 is 13 amino acids long. CDR3 sequence (DNA): TGCAGTGCCTTAGCGGACCGCTACAATGAGCAGTTCTTC. Protein sequence: CSALADRYNEQFF.

This clonotype was observed at least ten times. V gene TRBV29-1 combines with J gene TRBJ2-2; perhaps D is TRBD1 or TRBD2 (5 bases each). Germline V lookup: CDR1 SQVTM, CDR2 ANQGSEA. V shed 1 base and J shed 3 bases, with 12 bases lying between them. This CDR3 has 15 residues. CDR3 bases: TGCAGCGTTGAAGGAGGGGCCCAGGACACCGGGGAGCTGTTTTTT. Amino acid sequence: CSVEGGAQDTGELFF.

The chain is built from TRBV9 and TRBJ2-2; 14 nucleotides align to TRBD2. CDR1 is SGDLS, CDR2 YYNGEE, per germline. V trimming: 2 bases; J trimming: 4 bases; junction bases outside the gene matches: 1. This CDR3 region has 16 residues. CDR3 nucleotides: TGTGCCAGCAGCGTGGGACTAGCGGGGGTCACCGGGGAGCTGTTTTTT. Translation gives CASSVGLAGVTGELFF. The full variable domain, in which reference TRBV9 and TRBJ2-2 provide the parts outside the CDR3, is DSGVTQTPKHLITATGQRVTLRCSPRSGDLSVYWYQQSLDQGLQFLIQYYNGEERAKGNILERFSAQQFPDLHSELNLSSLELGDSALYFCASSVGLAGVTGELFFGEGSRLTVL.

The gene calls are TRBV29-1 and TRBJ2-2, with D unclear. Deletions cut 7 bases from V and 3 bases from J, with 9 bases between. The CDR3 contains 12 residues. CDR1 SQVTM and CDR2 ANQGSEA come from the germline V gene. The CDR3, as DNA: TGCAGCGGGACCCAGTACACCGGGGAGCTGTTTTTT. This sequence encodes CSGTQYTGELFF.

This clonotype was seen at least ten times. The chain has TRBV10-3 and TRBJ2-2; 9 nucleotides match TRBD2. The CDR3 totals 16 residues. Germline V lookup: CDR1 ENHRY, CDR2 SYGVKD. Germline trimming cut 10 bases from V and 1 base from J; bases unmatched to any gene: 10. CDR3 sequence reads: CATSPAGGKNTGELFF. The CDR3 region has the DNA TGTGCCACCTCGCCAGCGGGGGGAAAGAACACCGGGGAGCTGTTTTTT.

The DNA for the CDR3 is TGTGCCAGCTCACCCATTAAAGGACAGGGAGGGGGCGAGCAGTACTTC. This codes for CASSPIKGQGGGEQYF. The chain links TRBV18 to TRBJ2-7; TRBD1 is a possible D gene (8 bases). Germline V gene lookup returns CDR1 KGHSH and CDR2 LQKENI. The CDR3 consists of 16 residues. Between the trimmed V and J ends, which lost 3 bases and 6 bases, there was a span of 21 bases. Filled out from reference TRBV18 and TRBJ2-7, the complete variable domain reads NAGVMQNPRHLVRRRGQEARLRCSPMKGHSHVYWYRQLPEEGLKFMVYLQKENIIDESGMPKERFSAEFPKEGPSILRIQQVVRGDSAAYFCASSPIKGQGGGEQYFGPGTRLTVT.

This clonotype was recorded at least ten times. The chain carries TRBV7-2 and TRBJ2-7; 9 bases agree with TRBD1. Germline assignment: CDR1 SGHTA and CDR2 FQGNSA. The CDR3 sequence is 15 residues long. Germline trimming cut 5 bases from V and 4 bases from J; bases unmatched to any gene: 9. CDR3 loop: CASSPHTGGFYEQYF. The DNA of the CDR3 is TGTGCCAGCAGCCCACACACAGGGGGCTTTTACGAGCAGTACTTC.

This clonotype came up a few times. The junction and the germline gene differ at one end; a read error may be behind it. The chain employs TRBV7-3 and TRBJ1-1, with 8 bases that match TRBD1. The CDR3 is 15 residues long. CDR1 SGHTA and CDR2 FQGTGA come from the germline V gene. Written as DNA, the CDR3 is TGTGCCAGCAGCGTAACTCCGGACAGGGTAAATGAAGCTTTCTTT. It is translated as CASSVTPDRVNEAFF.